This TCR beta chain is drawn from a study of OX40 agonist ivuxolimab in advanced cancers. Study-level background: Partial response was recorded in three patients: one hepatocellular carcinoma and two cutaneous melanoma cases.

With regard to this clone: Its target is unknown.

Germline assignment: CDR1 MNHNS and CDR2 SASEGT. The V end lost 4 bases, the J end lost 0 bases, and 25 bases lay between the germline ends. The CDR3 contains 20 residues. Clones were read by immunoSEQ multiplex PCR, and TCRdb kept only the in-frame ones, dropping some. Seen here are 67,000 or so clones, just over 85% observed once, and the top ten hold roughly 3%. Whole-study results and caveats: Still undetermined is the antigen specificity of the expanded peripheral T cells. Relative to CD4+ cells, CD8+ T cells on average had more expanded clones.

The investigators sampled blood at baseline, at cycle 4 day 1, and at cycle 7 day 1. The sequenced sample was CD4+ or CD8+ T cells sorted from blood, obtained in a trial of the OX40 agonist ivuxolimab. The sequence came from an adult with an advanced solid tumor such as melanoma, head and neck, liver or kidney cancer. This chain uses TRBV6-1 with TRBJ1-5, with a weak D call TRBD1 (5 bases). CDR3 in amino acids: CASSGLKGRRWDYSNQPQHF. CDR3 bases: TGTGCCAGCAGTGGCCTTAAGGGACGGCGATGGGACTATAGCAATCAGCCCCAGCATTTT.